The entry that follows covers one T cell receptor beta chain sequence. Germline values: CDR1 MNHEY, CDR2 SVGAGI. The V gene end was trimmed by 4 bases and the J gene end by 7 bases; junction bases not matched to a gene: 10. This CDR3 region has 15 residues. Assay used: immunoSEQ multiplex PCR; TCRdb lists only in-frame clones, some missing. This sample carries 200,000 to 250,000 clones, 75% to 85% of them seen once, and the ten largest clones take 7.4%. This record comes from a study of blood T cell repertoires in COVID-19. The receptor was derived from a woman between 50 and 59 years old with acute or convalescent COVID-19. Sequenced sample: peripheral blood. This sequence joins TRBV6-5 and TRBJ2-1; 7 positions match TRBD1. The CDR3: CASSFPGTATNEQFF. As DNA, the CDR3 is TGTGCCAGCAGTTTTCCCGGGACAGCGACGAATGAGCAGTTCTTC.